This TCR beta chain comes out of a study of cytomegalovirus exposure and HLA in healthy donors. Findings and caveats of the study: There were a few CMV-associated chains whose specificity for CMV antigens was confirmed in vitro.

This clone was counted once. Its matching antigen is unknown. The CDR3 length is 15 residues. The V end was cut by 6 bases, the J end by 7 bases, with 21 bases between. CDR1 is LNHDA and CDR2 is SQIVND in the germline V gene (reference sequence). Primers: 60 Vbeta forward and 13 Jbeta reverse. Only in-frame clones appear in the TCRdb table, and some are missing; sequencing was by immunoSEQ multiplex PCR. Of about 190,000 clones in the sample, roughly three quarters were seen once. The V gene is TRBV19, the J gene TRBJ1-1; TRBD1 might be the D (6 bases). The specimen sequenced was PBMCs. This TCR came from a woman aged 18-29 years in good health and CMV-seronegative. The CDR3 nucleotides are TGTGCCAGTAGGGAAAGTTGGGCAGGGGCTATTGAAGCTTTCTTT. Residues: CASRESWAGAIEAFF.